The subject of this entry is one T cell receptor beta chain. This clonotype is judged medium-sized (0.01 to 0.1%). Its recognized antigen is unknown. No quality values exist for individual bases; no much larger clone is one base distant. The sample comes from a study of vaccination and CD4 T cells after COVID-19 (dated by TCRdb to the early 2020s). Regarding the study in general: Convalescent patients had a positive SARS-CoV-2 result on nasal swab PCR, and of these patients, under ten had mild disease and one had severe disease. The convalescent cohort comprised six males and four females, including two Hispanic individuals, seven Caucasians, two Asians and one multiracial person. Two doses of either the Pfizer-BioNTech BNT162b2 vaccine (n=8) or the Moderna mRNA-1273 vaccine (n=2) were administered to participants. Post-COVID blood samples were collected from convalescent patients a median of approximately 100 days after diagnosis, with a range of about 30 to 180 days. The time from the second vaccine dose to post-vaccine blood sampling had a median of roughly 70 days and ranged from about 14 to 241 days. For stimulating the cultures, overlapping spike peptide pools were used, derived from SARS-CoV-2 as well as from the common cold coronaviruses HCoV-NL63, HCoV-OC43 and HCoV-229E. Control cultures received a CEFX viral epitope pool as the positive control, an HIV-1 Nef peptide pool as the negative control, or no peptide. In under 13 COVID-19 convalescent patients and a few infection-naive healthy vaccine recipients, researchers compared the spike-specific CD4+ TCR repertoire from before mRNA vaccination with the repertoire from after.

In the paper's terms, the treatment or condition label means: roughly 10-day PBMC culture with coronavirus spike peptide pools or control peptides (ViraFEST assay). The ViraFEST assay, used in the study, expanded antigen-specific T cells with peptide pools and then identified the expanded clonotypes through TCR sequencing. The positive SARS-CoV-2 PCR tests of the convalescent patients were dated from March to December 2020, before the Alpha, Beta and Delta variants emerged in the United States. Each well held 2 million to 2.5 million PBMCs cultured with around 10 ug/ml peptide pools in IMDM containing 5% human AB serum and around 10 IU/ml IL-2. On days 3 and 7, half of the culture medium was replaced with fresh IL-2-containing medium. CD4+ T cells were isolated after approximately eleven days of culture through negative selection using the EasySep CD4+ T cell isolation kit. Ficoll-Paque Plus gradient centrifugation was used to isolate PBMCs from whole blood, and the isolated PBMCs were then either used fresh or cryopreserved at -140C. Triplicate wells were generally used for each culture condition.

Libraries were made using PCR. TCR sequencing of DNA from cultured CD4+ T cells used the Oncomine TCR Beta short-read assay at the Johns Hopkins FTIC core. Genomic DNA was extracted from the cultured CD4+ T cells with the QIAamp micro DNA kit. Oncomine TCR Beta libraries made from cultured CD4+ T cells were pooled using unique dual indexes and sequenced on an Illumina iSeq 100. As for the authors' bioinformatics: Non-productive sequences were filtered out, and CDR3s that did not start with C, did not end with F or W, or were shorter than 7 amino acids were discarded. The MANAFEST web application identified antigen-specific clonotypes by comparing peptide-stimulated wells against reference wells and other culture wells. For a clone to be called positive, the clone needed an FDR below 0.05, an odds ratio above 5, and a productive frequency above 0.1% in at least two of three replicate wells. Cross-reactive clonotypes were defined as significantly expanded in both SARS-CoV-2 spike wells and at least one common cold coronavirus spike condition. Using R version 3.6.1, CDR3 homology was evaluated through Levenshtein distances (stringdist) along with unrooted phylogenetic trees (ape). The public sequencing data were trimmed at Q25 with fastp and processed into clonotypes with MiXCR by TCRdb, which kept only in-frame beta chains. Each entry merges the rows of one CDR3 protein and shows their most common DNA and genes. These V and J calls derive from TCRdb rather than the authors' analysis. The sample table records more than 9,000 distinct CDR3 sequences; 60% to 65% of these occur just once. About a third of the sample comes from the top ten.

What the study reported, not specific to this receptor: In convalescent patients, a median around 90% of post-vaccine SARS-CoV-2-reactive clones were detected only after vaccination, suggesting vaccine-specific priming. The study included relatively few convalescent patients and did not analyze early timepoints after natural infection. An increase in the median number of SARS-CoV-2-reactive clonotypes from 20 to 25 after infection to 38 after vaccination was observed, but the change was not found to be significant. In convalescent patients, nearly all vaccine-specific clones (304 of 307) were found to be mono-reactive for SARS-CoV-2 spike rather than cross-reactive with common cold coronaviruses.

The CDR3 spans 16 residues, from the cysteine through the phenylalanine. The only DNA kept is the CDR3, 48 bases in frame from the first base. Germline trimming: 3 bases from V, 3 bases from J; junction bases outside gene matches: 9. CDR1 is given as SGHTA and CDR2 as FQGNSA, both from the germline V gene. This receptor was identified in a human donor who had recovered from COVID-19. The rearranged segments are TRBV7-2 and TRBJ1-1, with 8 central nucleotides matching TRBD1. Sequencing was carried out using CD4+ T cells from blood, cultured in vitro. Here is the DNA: TGTGCCAGCAGCTTCGACAGGGGACGATCGTACACTGAAGCTTTCTTT. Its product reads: CASSFDRGRSYTEAFF.